The clone carrying this T cell receptor beta chain has just a few counts. The data are from a study of technical replicates of blood from a handful of donors. This CDR3 contains 11 residues. The germline V gene encodes CDR1 SGHRS and CDR2 YFSETQ. Trimming stripped 5 bases from V and 7 bases from J, with 9 bases between. The data were produced by immunoSEQ multiplex PCR, yet TCRdb's version contains in-frame clones alone and is incomplete. The sample has 70,000 to 95,000 clones, approximately 97% seen once. The origin of this receptor is a human donor in good health. The chain couples TRBV5-1 to TRBJ1-1, with a weak D call TRBD1 (5 bases). The specimen was T cells isolated from PBMCs. CDR3 in amino acids: CASRYQGEAFF. The CDR3 DNA reads as TGCGCCAGCAGGTATCAGGGTGAAGCTTTCTTT.